These 28 T cell receptor beta chains share one sample of origin, sequenced in a study of OX40 agonist ivuxolimab in advanced cancers. The library was prepared using the immunoSEQ multiplex PCR assay. TCRdb took this table from immuneACCESS and kept in-frame rearrangements with V and J called. Such tables lack part of the clones; where checked against another copy, unresolved V genes explain under half of the gap, and the rest is unexplained. Within this sample are tens of thousands of clones, with 82% of them counted one time only. The ten largest clones capture roughly 0.4% of the sample. This material consisted of CD4+ or CD8+ T cells sorted from blood, taken in a trial of the OX40 agonist ivuxolimab. These receptors all stem from an adult with an advanced solid tumor such as melanoma, head and neck, liver or kidney cancer.

The rearrangement uses TRBV14 and TRBJ2-3; D remains ambiguous. Germline V gives CDR1 SGHDN, CDR2 FVKESK. CDR3 length: 12 amino acids. V was shortened by 1 base and J by 5 bases, with 4 bases between the two germline ends. The CDR3 sequence: CASSQVVDTQYF. The CDR3 DNA sequence: TGTGCCAGCAGCCAAGTTGTAGATACGCAGTATTTT.

The V call is TRBV6-5, the J call TRBJ2-5; D is undetermined. Germline loops: CDR1 MNHEY, CDR2 SVGAGI. V lost 6 bases to trimming and J lost 3 bases, with 5 bases between them. The CDR3 is made up of 11 amino acids. CDR3 in DNA: TGTGCCAGCAGCCTAGAAGAGACCCAGTACTTC. Translation: CASSLEETQYF.

The chain uses TRBV7-9 and TRBJ2-2; the match to TRBD2 covers 9 bases. V lost 5 bases to trimming and J lost 5 bases; unmatched junction nucleotides: 9. The CDR3 consists of 16 residues. Germline values: CDR1 SEHNR, CDR2 FQNEAQ (reference sequence). CDR3 nucleotide sequence: TGTGCCAGCAGCCCGCCGCGGGGGGGCCAAACCGGGGAGCTGTTTTTT. It yields the protein CASSPPRGGQTGELFF.

The V and J genes are TRBV29-1 and TRBJ1-4, with D tentatively TRBD1 (5 bases). Germline V lookup: CDR1 SQVTM, CDR2 ANQGSEA. The CDR3 totals 13 residues. The V gene lost 6 bases and the J gene lost 5 bases, with 13 bases spanning the gap. This CDR3 is CSVETVENEKLFF. CDR3 coding DNA: TGCAGCGTGGAGACAGTAGAAAATGAAAAACTGTTTTTT.

J is TRBJ1-3 and V is TRBV7-9; no clear D. V was clipped by 2 bases and J by 0 bases, with 11 bases between them. Germline assignment: CDR1 SEHNR and CDR2 FQNEAQ (reference sequence). CDR3 length equals 16 residues. CDR3 sequence reads: CASSLPRQSSGNTIYF. Written as DNA, the CDR3 is TGTGCCAGCAGCTTACCACGTCAGAGCTCTGGAAACACCATATATTTT.

The gene calls are TRBV28 and TRBJ1-3, with TRBD1 matching over 7 bases. With 5 bases clipped from V and 11 bases from J, the junction kept 24 bases outside the gene matches. This CDR3 region has 18 residues. In germline, CDR1 is MDHEN, CDR2 SYDVKM. The CDR3 protein is CASSRPGQLLQGSLSIYF. For the CDR3, the DNA is TGTGCCAGCAGTCGACCGGGACAGCTTTTACAGGGGAGTTTGTCCATATATTTT. The variable domain in full, completed from reference TRBV28 and TRBJ1-3, reads DVKVTQSSRYLVKRTGEKVFLECVQDMDHENMFWYRQDPGLGLRLIYFSYDVKMKEKGDIPEGYSVSREKKERFSLILESASTNQTSMYLCASSRPGQLLQGSLSIYFGEGSWLTVV.

The rearrangement uses TRBV5-5 and TRBJ1-2; the D is unclear. This CDR3 is 15 amino acids long. Germline loops: CDR1 SGHKS, CDR2 YYEKEE (reference sequence). The V end was cut by 4 bases, the J end by 4 bases, with 17 bases between. As DNA, the CDR3 is TGTGCCAGCAGCCGGGAGGGAGCAATAGGCTATGGCTACACCTTC. Its protein is CASSREGAIGYGYTF.

The CDR3 sequence is CASSLVRLADSYEQYF. The CDR3 nucleotides read TGTGCCAGCAGCTTAGTGCGACTAGCGGACTCCTACGAGCAGTACTTC. V is TRBV7-8 and J is TRBJ2-7; 9 bases line up with TRBD2. Germline CDR1 and CDR2: SGHVS and FQNEAQ. The CDR3 loop spans 16 amino acids. The J segment lost 0 bases and the V segment lost 1 base, leaving 4 bases of the junction unmatched.

The V and J genes are TRBV9 and TRBJ2-5; 16 bases map to TRBD2. Germline V gene data show CDR1 as SGDLS and CDR2 as YYNGEE. V lost 2 bases and J lost 6; bases outside the gene matches: 4. The CDR3 sequence is 16 residues long. The CDR3 DNA reads as TGTGCCAGCAGCGTTGGGACTAGCGGGGGGGCGAAGACCCAGTACTTC. Translated, it gives CASSVGTSGGAKTQYF.

The chain recombines TRBV4-1 with TRBJ1-2; unclear D gene. V shed 1 base and J shed 8 bases, with 8 bases lying between them. The V gene's germline CDR1 is MGHRA and CDR2 YSYEKL. The CDR3 extends over 12 amino acids. CDR3 bases: TGCGCCAGCAGCCAAGGCGCCTACGGCTACACCTTC. Amino acid sequence: CASSQGAYGYTF.

The chain employs TRBV6-5 and TRBJ1-5, with D unclear. The CDR3 contains 13 residues. CDR1 and CDR2 (germline): MNHEY, SVGAGI. V was shortened by 6 bases and J by 6 bases, with 12 bases between the two germline ends. CDR3: CASRASIGQPQHF. The CDR3 coding sequence is TGTGCCAGCAGGGCCAGCATCGGTCAGCCCCAGCATTTT.

The V call is TRBV29-1, the J call TRBJ1-1; D is unresolved. V was cut by 4 bases and J by 1 base, with 7 bases left in between. Germline CDR1 reads SQVTM; CDR2 reads ANQGSEA. This CDR3 is 12 amino acids long. CDR3 protein: CSVVRGNTEAFF. As DNA, the CDR3 is TGCAGCGTTGTTCGTGGGAACACTGAAGCTTTCTTT.

The rearrangement joins TRBV5-6 to TRBJ2-5; D unclear. This CDR3 region has 14 residues. Germline V gives CDR1 SGHDT, CDR2 YYEEEE. V was trimmed by 0 bases and J by 5 bases, leaving 11 bases between them. CDR3 sequence reads: CASSLASGRETQYF. CDR3 nucleotide sequence: TGTGCCAGCAGCTTGGCCTCTGGGCGCGAGACCCAGTACTTC.

This clone has just one count. This sequence joins TRBV2 and TRBJ2-2; 10 bases line up with TRBD1. The CDR3 loop spans 14 amino acids. The ends lost 7 bases at V and 7 bases at J; junction bases unmatched: 6. The germline V gene has CDR1 SNHLY and CDR2 FYNNEI. The CDR3 DNA is TGTGCCAGCAAACGACAGGGGGCGTACGGGGAGCTGTTTTTT. Amino acid sequence: CASKRQGAYGELFF. Together with reference TRBV2 and TRBJ2-2, the CDR3 gives the full variable domain: EPEVTQTPSHQVTQMGQEVILRCVPISNHLYFYWYRQILGQKVEFLVSFYNNEISEKSEIFDDQFSVERPDGSNFTLKIRSTKLEDSAMYFCASKRQGAYGELFFGEGSRLTVL.

Only a few counts were recorded for this clone. The DNA for the CDR3 is TGTGCCAGTCACCACGCAGGGGGCACTGAAGCTTTCTTT. Protein product: CASHHAGGTEAFF. V gene TRBV11-2 combines with J gene TRBJ1-1; TRBD1 aligns across 7 bases. The CDR3 is 13 residues long. V lost 9 bases to trimming and J lost 4 bases; unmatched junction nucleotides: 8. Per the germline V gene, CDR1 is SGHAT and CDR2 is FQNNGV.

The sample holds one count of this clone. This chain joins TRBV28 and TRBJ1-6; D is unclear. The V end was cut by 7 bases, the J end by 5 bases, with 6 bases between. Germline lookup yields CDR1 MDHEN and CDR2 SYDVKM. This CDR3 region has 12 residues. CDR3 sequence: CASTGNNSPLHF. Written as DNA, the CDR3 is TGTGCCAGCACGGGGAATAATTCACCCCTCCACTTT.

This clone came up once. This rearrangement joins TRBV19 to TRBJ2-7; 9 bases match TRBD2. Per germline, CDR1 LNHDA and CDR2 SQIVND (reference sequence). The V and J ends lost 4 bases and 7 bases, in that order; junction bases with no gene match: 8. This CDR3 comprises 14 residues. CDR3 in DNA: TGTGCCAGTAGTAACGGCGGGGGGGTCGGGGAGCAGTACTTC. Protein sequence: CASSNGGGVGEQYF.

The genes are TRBV5-4 and TRBJ2-7, with 7 positions matching TRBD2. V gave up 4 bases and J gave up 3 bases; unmatched junction bases: 4. Germline values: CDR1 SGHNT, CDR2 YYREEE (reference sequence). The CDR3 runs 13 residues. CDR3 bases: TGTGCCAGCAGCCCCCGCGGGGGCTACGAGCAGTACTTC. Protein sequence: CASSPRGGYEQYF.

The chain couples TRBV28 to TRBJ2-7; TRBD1 or TRBD2 may be the D gene (5 bases each). The germline CDR1 and CDR2 sequences are MDHEN and SYDVKM. The CDR3 length is 13 residues. The V end lost 8 bases, the J end lost 2 bases, and 13 bases lay between the germline ends. The CDR3 reads CASGDHTPYEQYF. CDR3 nucleotide sequence: TGTGCCAGCGGGGACCACACCCCCTACGAGCAGTACTTC.

J is TRBJ2-3 and V is TRBV7-2, with D possibly matching TRBD1 (6 bases). V dropped 6 bases and J dropped 6 bases, with 13 bases sitting between them. This CDR3 region has 13 residues. Germline V gene sequence: CDR1 SGHTA, CDR2 FQGNSA. In DNA form, the CDR3 reads TGTGCCAGCAGGCGGACCACAGGGGATACGCAGTATTTT. This translates into CASRRTTGDTQYF.

The chain employs TRBV19 and TRBJ1-5, with no clear D. The CDR3 spans 14 residues. Trimming removed 6 bases at V and 4 bases at J, with 13 bases between. The germline gives CDR1 LNHDA, CDR2 SQIVND (reference sequence). The CDR3 DNA reads as TGTGCCAGTAGATACAGAGAAATTAATCAGCCCCAGCATTTT. Translated, it gives CASRYREINQPQHF. Together with reference TRBV19 and TRBJ1-5, the CDR3 gives the full variable domain: DGGITQSPKYLFRKEGQNVTLSCEQNLNHDAMYWYRQDPGQGLRLIYYSQIVNDFQKGDIAEGYSVSREKKESFPLTVTSAQKNPTAFYLCASRYREINQPQHFGDGTRLSIL.

This clone came up once. The rearrangement uses TRBV6-1 and TRBJ1-1; D possibly corresponds to TRBD1 (5 bases). This CDR3 comprises 17 residues. V shed 2 bases and J shed 0 bases, with 16 bases lying between them. Per germline, CDR1 MNHNS and CDR2 SASEGT. CDR3 nucleotide sequence: TGTGCCAGCAGTGAAACAGGCAGGGCATTGGTGAACACTGAAGCTTTCTTT. Amino acids: CASSETGRALVNTEAFF.

The chain uses TRBV28 and TRBJ2-1; 12 bases align to TRBD1. The CDR3 spans 16 residues. Germline V gives CDR1 MDHEN, CDR2 SYDVKM. Trimming took 3 bases from V and 8 from J; bases not matched to a gene: 8. This CDR3 reads CASSLSSGTGGDEQFF. As DNA, the CDR3 is TGTGCCAGCAGTTTGTCTTCTGGGACAGGGGGCGATGAGCAGTTCTTC.

V usage is TRBV28 and J usage is TRBJ2-5, with D unclear. Trimming removed 2 bases at V and 4 bases at J, with 11 bases between. Germline V CDR1 and CDR2: MDHEN, SYDVKM. This CDR3 has 14 residues. The CDR3 region has the DNA TGTGCCAGCAGTTTACCCCCCTGGGCAGAGACCCAGTACTTC. Protein sequence: CASSLPPWAETQYF.

This clone was seen once. This chain joins TRBV28 and TRBJ1-2; D is ambiguous. The CDR3 is 14 residues long. V lost 3 bases and J 3 bases, leaving 11 bases between the germline ends. Looked up from germline, CDR1 is MDHEN and CDR2 is SYDVKM. The CDR3 reads CASSFDPWDYGYTF. The CDR3 DNA is TGTGCCAGCAGTTTCGATCCTTGGGACTATGGCTACACCTTC.

In its sample, this clone was seen a few times. This chain uses TRBV18 with TRBJ1-1, with unresolved D. Germline V gene data show CDR1 as KGHSH and CDR2 as LQKENI. V lost 5 bases and J 7 bases, leaving 20 bases between the germline ends. CDR3 length equals 15 residues. The CDR3 loop reads CASSFRNPSSSEAFF. CDR3 bases: TGTGCCAGCTCATTCCGCAACCCATCCTCCAGTGAAGCTTTCTTT.

The CDR3 sequence is CASSLAPGRGGNTIYF. As DNA, the CDR3 is TGTGCCAGCAGTCTAGCCCCGGGACGGGGTGGAAACACCATATATTTT. The rearrangement uses TRBV28 and TRBJ1-3; D perhaps matches TRBD1 (5 bases). The CDR3 has 16 residues. With 5 bases removed from V and 3 bases from J, the gap between germline ends came to 17 bases. CDR1 MDHEN and CDR2 SYDVKM come from the germline V gene.

This clone was seen only once. V and J are TRBV19 and TRBJ1-2; 10 positions match TRBD1. The CDR3 consists of 14 residues. J lost 4 bases, V lost 8 bases, and 7 bases had no gene match. Looked up from germline, CDR1 is LNHDA and CDR2 is SQIVND (reference sequence). The CDR3 loop reads CASGTGAIGYGYTF. In DNA form, the CDR3 reads TGTGCCAGTGGGACAGGGGCGATCGGCTATGGCTACACCTTC.